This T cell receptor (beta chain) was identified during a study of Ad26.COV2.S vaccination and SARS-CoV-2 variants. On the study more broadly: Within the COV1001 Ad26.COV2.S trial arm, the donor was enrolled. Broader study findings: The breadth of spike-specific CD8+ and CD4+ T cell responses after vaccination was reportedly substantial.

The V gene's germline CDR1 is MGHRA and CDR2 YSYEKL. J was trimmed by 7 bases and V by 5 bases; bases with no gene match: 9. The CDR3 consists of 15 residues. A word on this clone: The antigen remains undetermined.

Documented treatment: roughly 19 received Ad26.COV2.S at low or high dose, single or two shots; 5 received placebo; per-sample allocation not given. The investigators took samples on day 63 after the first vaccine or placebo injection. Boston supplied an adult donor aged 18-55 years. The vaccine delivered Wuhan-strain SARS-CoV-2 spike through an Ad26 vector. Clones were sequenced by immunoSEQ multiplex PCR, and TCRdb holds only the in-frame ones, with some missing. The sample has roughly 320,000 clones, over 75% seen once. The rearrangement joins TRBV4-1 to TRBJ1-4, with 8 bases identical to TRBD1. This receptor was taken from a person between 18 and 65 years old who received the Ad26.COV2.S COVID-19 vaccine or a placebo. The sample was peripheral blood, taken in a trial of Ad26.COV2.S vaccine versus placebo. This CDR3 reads CASSSPPTGVEKLFF. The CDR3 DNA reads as TGCGCCAGCAGCTCTCCCCCGACAGGGGTTGAAAAACTGTTTTTT.